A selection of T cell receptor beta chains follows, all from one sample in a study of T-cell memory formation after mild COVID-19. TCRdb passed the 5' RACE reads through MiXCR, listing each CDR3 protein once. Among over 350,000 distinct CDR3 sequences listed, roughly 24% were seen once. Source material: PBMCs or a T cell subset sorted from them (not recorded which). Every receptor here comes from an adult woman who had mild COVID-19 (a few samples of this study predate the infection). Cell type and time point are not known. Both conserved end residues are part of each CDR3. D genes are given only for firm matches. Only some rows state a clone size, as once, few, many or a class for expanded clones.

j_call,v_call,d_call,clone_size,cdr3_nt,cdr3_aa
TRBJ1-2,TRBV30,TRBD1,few,TGTGCCTGGAGAGGACAGGGGAGCTATGGCTACACCTTC,CAWRGQGSYGYTF
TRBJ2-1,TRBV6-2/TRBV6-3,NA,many,TGTGCCAGCAGTTACTCCAGACTCCACTACAATGAGCAGTTCTTC,CASSYSRLHYNEQFF
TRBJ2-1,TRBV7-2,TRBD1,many,TGTGCCAGCAGCTTGATGGGGCAGGGGGCCGATGAGCAGTTCTTC,CASSLMGQGADEQFF
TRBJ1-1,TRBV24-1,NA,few,TGTGCCACCAGTTCCCCGGGACGGCCCGCGACTGAAGCTTTCTTT,CATSSPGRPATEAFF
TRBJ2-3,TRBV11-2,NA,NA,TGTGCTGTAGGTGCGACGGCGACAGATACGCAGTATTTT,CAVGATATDTQYF
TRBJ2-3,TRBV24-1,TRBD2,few,TGTGCCACCTCCGGGGGGGCAGATACGCAGTATTTT,CATSGGADTQYF
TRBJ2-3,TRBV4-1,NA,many,TGCGCCAGCAGCCAAGATGGGTTGAGGGGGGACACAGATACGCAGTATTTT,CASSQDGLRGDTDTQYF
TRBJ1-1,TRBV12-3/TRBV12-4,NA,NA,TGTGCCAGCATTGAGAGGGTCATGAACACTGAAGCTTTCTTT,CASIERVMNTEAFF
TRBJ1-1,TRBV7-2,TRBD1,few,TGTGCCACCAAAAACAGGGGGGCGAACACTGAAGCTTTCTTT,CATKNRGANTEAFF
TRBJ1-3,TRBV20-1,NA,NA,TGCAGTGCTAGTTCAGACATGGGCTCTGGAAACACCATATATTTT,CSASSDMGSGNTIYF
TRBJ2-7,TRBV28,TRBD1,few,TGTGCCAGCAGGTCGGGACAGGGGAGAATTTACGAGCAGTACTTC,CASRSGQGRIYEQYF
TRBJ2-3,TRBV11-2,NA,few,TGTGCCAGCAGCTACCGGGACGACACAGATACGCAGTATTTT,CASSYRDDTDTQYF
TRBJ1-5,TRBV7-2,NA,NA,TGTGCCAGCAGCTTAGGTACGAGGGCTTTGGGTCAGCCCCAGCATTTT,CASSLGTRALGQPQHF
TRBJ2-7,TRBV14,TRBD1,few,TGTGCCAGCAGCCTGGGCAGGGGGCTTTACGAGCAGTACTTC,CASSLGRGLYEQYF
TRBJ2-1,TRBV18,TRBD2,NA,TGTGCCAGCTCACCCCGACTTTTACTAGCGGGGGGTGTGAATGAGCAGTTCTTC,CASSPRLLLAGGVNEQFF
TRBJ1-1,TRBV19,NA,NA,TGTGCCAGTAGTATAGATCGGGACACTGAAGCTTTCTTT,CASSIDRDTEAFF
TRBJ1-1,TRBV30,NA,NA,TGTGCCTGGAAGCAACCCCGCGGGGAAGCTTTCTTT,CAWKQPRGEAFF
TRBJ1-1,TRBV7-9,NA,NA,TGTGCCAGCACCTTCTTAGAAGCTTTCTTT,CASTFLEAFF
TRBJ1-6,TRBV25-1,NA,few,TGTGCCAGCAGGGGTAATTCACCCCTCCACTTT,CASRGNSPLHF
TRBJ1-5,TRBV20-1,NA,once,TGCAGTGCTAGTCTCTTACCGGGACCTTTTCCCTCCCGTAATCAGCCCCAGCATTTT,CSASLLPGPFPSRNQPQHF
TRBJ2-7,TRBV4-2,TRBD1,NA,TGTGCCAGCAGCCAAGATTTCCCGGACAGGGGGGCCTACGAGCAGTACTTC,CASSQDFPDRGAYEQYF
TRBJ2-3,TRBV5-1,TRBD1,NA,TGCGCCAGCAGCTTGGGGACAGGGGGCGATACGCAGTATTTT,CASSLGTGGDTQYF
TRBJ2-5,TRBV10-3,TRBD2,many,TGTGCCAGCCGACTAGCGGGGGGCCAAGAGACCCAGTACTTC,CASRLAGGQETQYF
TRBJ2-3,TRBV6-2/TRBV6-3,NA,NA,TGTGCCAGCAGTTACCTCGGGGTTTCCACAGATACGCAGTATTTT,CASSYLGVSTDTQYF
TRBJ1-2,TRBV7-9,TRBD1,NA,TGTGCCAGCAGCTCCGGGACAGGGAGATTATATGGCTACACCTTC,CASSSGTGRLYGYTF
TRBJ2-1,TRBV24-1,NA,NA,TGTGCCACCAGTGACGGGCCTAGCTCCTACAATGAGCAGTTCTTC,CATSDGPSSYNEQFF
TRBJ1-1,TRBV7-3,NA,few,TGTGCCAGCAGCCCATCTAAGAACACTGAAGCTTTCTTT,CASSPSKNTEAFF
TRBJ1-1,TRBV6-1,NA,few,TGTGCCAGCAGTGTAGACAGGATGGCTTTCTTT,CASSVDRMAFF
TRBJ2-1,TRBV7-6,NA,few,TGTGCCAGCAGCTTAGCACCGGGTGGCGGGGGTCGCAGGGGGCAGTTCTTC,CASSLAPGGGGRRGQFF
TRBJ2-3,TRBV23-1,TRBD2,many,TGCGCCAGCAGTCGGGGCAATGGTGGGCGGGAGGACCAGTCGTCCACAGATACGCAGTATTTT,CASSRGNGGREDQSSTDTQYF
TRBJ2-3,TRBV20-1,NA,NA,TGCAGTGCTAGAGATAGTATTGGGGGCCTGGGCACAGATACGCAGTATTTT,CSARDSIGGLGTDTQYF
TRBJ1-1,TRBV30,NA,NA,TGTGCCTCCTCCCGACGGAGGAACACTGAAGCTTTCTTT,CASSRRRNTEAFF
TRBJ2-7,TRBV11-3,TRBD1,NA,TGTGCCAGCAGCTTAGATCCAGGGACAGGTTCCTACGAGCAGTACTTC,CASSLDPGTGSYEQYF
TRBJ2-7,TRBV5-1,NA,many,TGCGCCAGCAGCTTGGCCGGATCGAGGGAGCAGTACTTC,CASSLAGSREQYF
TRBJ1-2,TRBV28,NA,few,TGTGCCAGCAGTCCCGCGCTAAGCCGGGGTTATGGCTACACCTTC,CASSPALSRGYGYTF
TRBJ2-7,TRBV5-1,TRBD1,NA,TGCGCCAGCAGCCCACAGGGGGTTGGCGAGCAGTACTTC,CASSPQGVGEQYF
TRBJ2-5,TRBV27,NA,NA,TGTGCCAGCAGTTCCGCTGGGGGTGGCGAAGAGACCCAGTACTTC,CASSSAGGGEETQYF
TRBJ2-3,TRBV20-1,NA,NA,TGCAGTGCTAGCGGGGGTGGCATAGGCACAGATACGCAGTATTTT,CSASGGGIGTDTQYF
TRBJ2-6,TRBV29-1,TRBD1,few,TGCAGCGTACCCGGACAGGGGGCGAACTCTGGGGCCAACGTCCTGACTTTC,CSVPGQGANSGANVLTF
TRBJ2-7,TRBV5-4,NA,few,TGTGCCAGCAGCTATCCCGGGCCAGCAGGTCTTAGAGGGGGGGACGAGCAGTACTTC,CASSYPGPAGLRGGDEQYF
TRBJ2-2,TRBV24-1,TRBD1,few,TGTGCCACCACCCGGGACAGGAACACCGGGGAGCTGTTTTTT,CATTRDRNTGELFF